This T cell receptor (beta chain) comes out of a study of CD8+ T cells in alopecia areata. For the study at large: Tofacitinib administration persisted for 6 to 18 months, succeeded by 6 months off drug. Study findings and constraints: Scalp clonality decreased significantly with tofacitinib, and so did expanded CD8+ clones among the top 100.

Details on this clone: Its antigen remains unidentified.

cDNA prepared by RNA extraction and subsequent reverse transcription served as the template for sequencing. Sequencing used immunoSEQ multiplex PCR; TCRdb keeps in-frame clones, though not all of them. Counted here are some 170,000 clones, about 61% occurring once; the ten biggest clones make up roughly 16%. As to treatment: oral pan-JAK inhibitor, 5-10 mg twice daily. Lesional scalp punch biopsies and peripheral blood came from alopecia areata patients. The clonotype was recovered from a human donor with alopecia areata. Sequencing was performed on CD4+ T cells sorted from blood, taken between weeks 55 and 65, from a patient treated with tofacitinib.

In nucleotides, the CDR3 is TGTGCCTGGAGCCCAGGGGTCTCCTACGAGCAGTACTTC. It codes for CAWSPGVSYEQYF. The chain recombines TRBV30 with TRBJ2-7, with D tentatively TRBD1 (6 bases). The germline gives CDR1 GTSNPN, CDR2 SVGIG (reference sequence). The V end lost 3 bases, the J end lost 0 bases, and 9 bases lay between the germline ends. The CDR3 is made up of 13 amino acids.